The 20 T cell receptor beta chains below were found in one sample sequenced in a study of blood T cell repertoires in COVID-19. Clones were read by immunoSEQ multiplex PCR, and TCRdb kept only the in-frame ones, dropping some. The table has 260,000 or so clones, roughly four fifths seen once. Sequences were obtained from peripheral blood. The receptors here all came from a woman in her 70s with acute or convalescent COVID-19.

The V gene is TRBV27, the J gene TRBJ1-6, with a weak D call TRBD1 (5 bases). Germline CDR1 MNHEY, CDR2 SMNVEV (reference sequence). V gave up 5 bases and J gave up 10 bases, with 21 bases separating them. The CDR3 has 16 amino acids. The CDR3: CASSPRSLQGYSPLHF. CDR3 coding DNA: TGTGCCAGCAGTCCAAGAAGCCTTCAGGGATACTCACCCCTCCACTTT.

The genes are TRBV6-6 and TRBJ1-4, with 8 nucleotides matching TRBD1. V dropped 6 bases and J dropped 7; count of bases not matched to a gene: 7. Germline CDR1 reads MNHNY; CDR2 reads SVGAGI (reference sequence). CDR3 length equals 14 residues. CDR3 nucleotides: TGTGCCAGCAGACACAGGGGGGTCTCTGAAAAACTGTTTTTT. It specifies CASRHRGVSEKLFF.

The rearrangement links TRBV10-3 to TRBJ1-3; 7 bases are shared with TRBD1. Germline CDR1 ENHRY, CDR2 SYGVKD. CDR3 length: 16 amino acids. Trimming at V came to 6 bases and at J to 4 bases, leaving 12 bases not matched to a gene. The CDR3 bases are TGTGCCATCAGCCTCTTCGACAGGGTCGAAGGAAACACCATATATTTT. Amino acid sequence: CAISLFDRVEGNTIYF.

V gene TRBV19 combines with J gene TRBJ2-1, with 7 nucleotides matching TRBD2. Germline lookup yields CDR1 LNHDA and CDR2 SQIVND (reference sequence). V gave up 2 bases and J gave up 5 bases; unmatched junction bases: 12. There are 17 residues in the CDR3. CDR3 protein: CASSITGWGGLNNEQFF. The CDR3 DNA is TGTGCCAGTAGTATAACCGGGTGGGGAGGGCTAAACAATGAGCAGTTCTTC.

This chain uses TRBV27 with TRBJ2-7; no firm D call. Germline V gives CDR1 MNHEY, CDR2 SMNVEV (reference sequence). The length of the CDR3 is 14 residues. The V end was cut by 0 bases, the J end by 1 base, with 7 bases between. CDR3 protein: CASSLSAISYEQYF. The CDR3 nucleotides are TGTGCCAGCAGTTTATCGGCCATTTCCTACGAGCAGTACTTC.

V gene TRBV6-6 combines with J gene TRBJ1-1; 7 bases fit TRBD1. CDR3 length: 16 residues. Germline-derived CDR1 and CDR2 are MNHNY and SVGAGI (reference sequence). V was clipped by 2 bases and J by 4 bases; unmatched bases: 10. Here the CDR3 DNA reads TGTGCCAGCAGTTACCCGAAGGGGGCAGGTAGCACTGAAGCTTTCTTT. Amino acid sequence: CASSYPKGAGSTEAFF.

This chain joins TRBV18 and TRBJ2-2; no clear D. The CDR3 has 15 amino acids. CDR1 KGHSH and CDR2 LQKENI come from the germline V gene. Trimming pared 3 bases from V and 1 base from J, leaving 9 bases between. The CDR3 here is CASSPRQGNTGELFF. The CDR3 DNA follows: TGTGCCAGCTCACCGAGACAAGGGAACACCGGGGAGCTGTTTTTT. Supplemented by reference TRBV18 and TRBJ2-2, the full variable domain reads NAGVMQNPRHLVRRRGQEARLRCSPMKGHSHVYWYRQLPEEGLKFMVYLQKENIIDESGMPKERFSAEFPKEGPSILRIQQVVRGDSAAYFCASSPRQGNTGELFFGEGSRLTVL.

The CDR3 sequence: CASSLVLAGSFSYEQYF. DNA of the CDR3: TGTGCCAGCAGCTTAGTACTAGCGGGGAGCTTTTCCTACGAGCAGTACTTC. The V and J genes are TRBV7-9 and TRBJ2-7; 10 bases are a match to TRBD2. The CDR3 has 17 amino acids. Germline V gives CDR1 SEHNR, CDR2 FQNEAQ (reference sequence). V shed 1 base and J 1 base; nucleotides not matched to a gene: 7. Using reference TRBV7-9 and TRBJ2-7 for the parts outside the CDR3, the full variable domain is DTGVSQNPRHKITKRGQNVTFRCDPISEHNRLYWYRQTLGQGPEFLTYFQNEAQLEKSRLLSDRFSAERPKGSFSTLEIQRTEQGDSAMYLCASSLVLAGSFSYEQYFGPGTRLTVT.

The chain uses TRBV5-1 and TRBJ1-6; the match to TRBD1 covers 9 bases. The length of the CDR3 is 15 residues. The germline CDR1 and CDR2 sequences are SGHRS and YFSETQ. Trimming at V came to 4 bases and at J to 5 bases, leaving 4 bases not matched to a gene. The CDR3 reads CASSNGQGNNSPLHF. DNA of the CDR3: TGCGCCAGCAGCAACGGACAGGGGAATAATTCACCCCTCCACTTT.

The V gene is TRBV4-1, the J gene TRBJ1-4; 7 bases match TRBD1. The CDR3 totals 17 residues. J gave up 1 base and V 4 bases, and 9 bases lay outside the gene matches. The V gene's germline CDR1 is MGHRA and CDR2 YSYEKL. The CDR3: CASSLTGYPETNEKLFF. Here the CDR3 DNA reads TGCGCCAGCAGCCTGACAGGGTACCCTGAAACTAATGAAAAACTGTTTTTT.

For the CDR3, the DNA is TGTGCCAGTAGTATTTCCCTACCGGGACAGGGGGGCTATGGCTACACCTTC. Residues: CASSISLPGQGGYGYTF. The chain carries TRBV19 and TRBJ1-2; 11 nucleotides line up with TRBD1. In germline, CDR1 is LNHDA, CDR2 SQIVND (reference sequence). This CDR3 has 17 amino acids. Trimming removed 3 bases from V and 4 bases from J; junction bases left unmatched: 10.

The chain couples TRBV28 to TRBJ2-4; TRBD2 is a possible D gene (6 bases). This CDR3 comprises 14 residues. Per germline, CDR1 MDHEN and CDR2 SYDVKM. V shed 2 bases and J shed 7 bases, with 12 bases lying between them. CDR3 in amino acids: CASSLLGGRNIQYF. Here the CDR3 DNA reads TGTGCCAGCAGTTTACTGGGGGGTCGGAACATTCAGTACTTC.

This chain connects TRBV3-1 (or the pseudogene TRBV3-2) to TRBJ2-1; D is uncertain. The germline V gene has CDR1 LGHDT and CDR2 YNNKEL (reference sequence). V was cut by 5 bases and J by 1 base, with 15 bases left in between. The CDR3 spans 16 residues. The CDR3 region is CASSSQMVPSYNEQFF. Written as DNA, the CDR3 is TGTGCCAGCAGCTCTCAGATGGTACCGTCCTACAATGAGCAGTTCTTC.

V gene TRBV28 combines with J gene TRBJ1-1; 10 nucleotides agree with TRBD1. This CDR3 is built from 14 residues. Trimming cost V 3 bases and J 5 bases; bases outside gene matches: 3. Germline V CDR1 and CDR2: MDHEN, SYDVKM. The CDR3 DNA reads TGTGCCAGCAGTTTCAGGGACAGGGGTACTGAAGCTTTCTTT. Its protein is CASSFRDRGTEAFF.

V and J are TRBV9 and TRBJ1-2; D gene uncertain. The CDR3 is 14 amino acids. Germline V gene lookup returns CDR1 SGDLS and CDR2 YYNGEE. With 4 bases removed from V and 0 bases from J, the gap between germline ends came to 10 bases. DNA for the CDR3: TGTGCCAGCAGCAAAACCGACACTAACTATGGCTACACCTTC. Its protein is CASSKTDTNYGYTF.

V usage is TRBV27 and J usage is TRBJ2-2; TRBD2 might be the D (6 bases). V dropped 3 bases and J dropped 4 bases, with 15 bases sitting between them. Germline CDR1 and CDR2: MNHEY and SMNVEV (reference sequence). There are 16 residues in the CDR3. For the CDR3, the DNA is TGTGCCAGCAGTTTTTTACAATTCGGGAGCACCGGGGAGCTGTTTTTT. It translates to CASSFLQFGSTGELFF.

The chain combines TRBV18 with TRBJ2-2; 7 bases agree with TRBD1. The V gene end was trimmed by 4 bases and the J gene end by 1 base; junction bases not matched to a gene: 3. Germline V gene sequence: CDR1 KGHSH, CDR2 LQKENI. The CDR3 totals 15 residues. The CDR3 DNA reads as TGTGCCAGCTCACACGACAGGGAGAACACCGGGGAGCTGTTTTTT. This gives the protein CASSHDRENTGELFF.

This chain connects TRBV6-5 to TRBJ2-7; 11 bases are a match to TRBD1. V shed 2 bases and J 3 bases; nucleotides not matched to a gene: 3. Germline V gene data show CDR1 as MNHEY and CDR2 as SVGAGI. This CDR3 has 15 amino acids. CDR3 sequence: CASSYGTGGYYEQYF. The CDR3 nucleotides read TGTGCCAGCAGTTACGGGACAGGGGGTTACTACGAGCAGTACTTC.

The genes are TRBV10-3 and TRBJ2-6, with a weak D call TRBD2 (5 bases). V dropped 0 bases and J dropped 2 bases, with 8 bases sitting between them. CDR1 and CDR2 (germline): ENHRY, SYGVKD. The CDR3 length is 16 residues. CDR3 sequence (DNA): TGTGCCATCAGTGAGTCCAGAGGGACTGGGGCCAACGTCCTGACTTTC. Translated, it gives CAISESRGTGANVLTF.

This clone has only a few counts. The chain is built from TRBV12-3 or TRBV12-4 and TRBJ1-5; a possible D gene is TRBD1 (6 bases). V lost 5 bases and J lost 6, with 11 bases in between. The CDR3 contains 13 residues. CDR3 sequence reads: CASSNREVQPQHF. CDR3 in DNA: TGTGCCAGCAGTAACAGGGAAGTTCAGCCCCAGCATTTT.